This TCR beta chain stems from a study of T cell responses to AZD1222 COVID-19 vaccine. This CDR3 has 13 residues. Repertoires were generated with immunoSEQ multiplex PCR, while TCRdb's copy carries only in-frame clones and drops some. The data contain approximately 90,000 clones, 80% to 90% of them singletons. Study-level findings and limits: Nearly half of unique spike-specific TCRs reportedly avoided B.1.351 and B.1.1.7 mutated regions.

As to this clone: What it binds is unknown.

The chain joins TRBV12-1 to TRBJ1-2. TRBV12-1 is a documented pseudogene. This clonotype originated in an adult in good health. The source was peripheral blood, collected on day 0 of AZD1222 vaccination. CDR3 sequence: CASSFGVIYGYTF. CDR3 nucleotides: TGTGCCAGCAGCTTTGGGGTTATCTATGGCTACACCTTC.